The present T cell receptor (beta chain) was sequenced within a study of T cell clonality in common variable immunodeficiency. Findings and caveats of the study: Reportedly, TCR beta sequences from common variable immunodeficiency showed fewer deletions and N-nucleotide insertions. TCRbeta clonality was increased in CVID versus healthy controls.

Assay used: immunoSEQ multiplex PCR; TCRdb lists only in-frame clones, some missing. Altogether about 31,000 clones were found in the sample, and no singletons occur. The CVID group had 15 females and 25 to 30 males, mean age around 40. Caucasian heritage predominated among both patients and controls. Replacement immunoglobulin had been given to every CVID subject for at least one year. Germline lookup yields CDR1 DFQATT and CDR2 SNEGSKA (reference sequence). The CDR3 is made up of 14 amino acids. Trimming removed 6 bases from V and 6 bases from J, with 20 bases in between. This clone was detected ten times or more. Its target is unknown. The observed sequence ends 3 residues before the CDR3 terminus, with the missing tail filled in from the germline J gene.

V gene TRBV20-1 combines with J gene TRBJ1-1, with D perhaps matching TRBD1 (6 bases). The receptor was isolated from a human donor with common variable immunodeficiency. The sample was peripheral blood mononuclear cells. CDR3 DNA (partial): TGCAGTGCCCACGGGATTACAGGGATTTCTGAA. It is translated as CSAHGITGISE. In full, the CDR3 reads CSAHGITGISEAFF.